The 10 T cell receptor beta chains below come from one sample, sequenced in a study of blood T cell repertoires in COVID-19. Generated by immunoSEQ multiplex PCR, the TCRdb table keeps only in-frame clones and is missing some. The table shows 85,000 to 130,000 clones, with 71% occurring only once. The specimen was peripheral blood. The receptors were gathered from a human donor with acute or convalescent COVID-19. The donor label of this sample is uncertain.

In this sample, this clone turned up a few times. This chain joins TRBV5-1 and TRBJ1-4; TRBD1 matches at 10 bases. Unmatched junction bases numbered 12, after V lost 6 bases and J lost 4 bases. Looked up from germline, CDR1 is SGHRS and CDR2 is YFSETQ. CDR3 length: 17 amino acids. The CDR3 region has the DNA TGCGCCAGCACGCCTGGAGACAGGGGGCCCTTTAATGAAAAACTGTTTTTT. This gives the protein CASTPGDRGPFNEKLFF.

The CDR3 nucleotides are TGTGCCAGCAGCTTAGGGACAGGGAGCGATCAGCCCCAGCATTTT. Its translation: CASSLGTGSDQPQHF. The chain couples TRBV7-9 to TRBJ1-5, with TRBD1 matching over 8 bases. The CDR3 spans 15 residues. Germline V CDR1 and CDR2: SEHNR, FQNEAQ (reference sequence). With V trimmed by 1 base and J by 5 bases, 4 bases remained unmatched.

The J gene is TRBJ1-1, the V gene TRBV2; D uncertain. Germline CDR1 reads SNHLY; CDR2 reads FYNNEI. The CDR3 has 12 amino acids. The ends were cut back, 6 bases at V and 5 bases at J, with 10 bases in the middle. The CDR3 coding sequence is TGTGCCAGCAGGCCGACTGGGACTGAAGCTTTCTTT. Protein product: CASRPTGTEAFF.

This chain links TRBV2 with TRBJ1-4, with D hard to call. CDR3 length: 13 residues. Trimming pared 4 bases from V and 7 bases from J, leaving 10 bases between. CDR1 is SNHLY, CDR2 FYNNEI, per germline. CDR3 sequence reads: CASSARTGEKLFF. CDR3 DNA sequence: TGTGCCAGCAGTGCCCGGACTGGTGAAAAACTGTTTTTT. The full variable domain, completed using reference TRBV2 and TRBJ1-4, is EPEVTQTPSHQVTQMGQEVILRCVPISNHLYFYWYRQILGQKVEFLVSFYNNEISEKSEIFDDQFSVERPDGSNFTLKIRSTKLEDSAMYFCASSARTGEKLFFGSGTQLSVL.

The chain employs TRBV28 and TRBJ2-7, with D maybe TRBD2 (6 bases). V lost 4 bases, J lost 4 bases, and 17 bases lay in between. This CDR3 spans 15 amino acids. The germline gives CDR1 MDHEN, CDR2 SYDVKM. The CDR3 reads CASSSSGTAKYEQYF. The CDR3 DNA follows: TGTGCCAGCAGTTCATCCGGGACTGCCAAGTACGAGCAGTACTTC. The full variable domain, rest sourced from reference TRBV28 and TRBJ2-7, is DVKVTQSSRYLVKRTGEKVFLECVQDMDHENMFWYRQDPGLGLRLIYFSYDVKMKEKGDIPEGYSVSREKKERFSLILESASTNQTSMYLCASSSSGTAKYEQYFGPGTRLTVT.

The chain is built from TRBV27 and TRBJ1-1, with a weak D call TRBD1 (5 bases). V was cut by 3 bases and J by 1 base, with 6 bases left in between. Germline CDR1 is MNHEY and CDR2 is SMNVEV (reference sequence). The CDR3 extends over 13 amino acids. DNA for the CDR3: TGTGCCAGCAGTTTGGGGGGGAACACTGAAGCTTTCTTT. As protein: CASSLGGNTEAFF.

This clone was detected only a few times. V is TRBV3-1 (or the pseudogene TRBV3-2) and J is TRBJ1-3, with D perhaps TRBD1 (5 bases). Trimming pared 1 base from V and 5 bases from J, leaving 12 bases between. The CDR3 has 15 residues. CDR1 and CDR2 (germline): LGHDT, YNNKEL (reference sequence). DNA of the CDR3: TGTGCCAGCAGCCAAGGCCAGGGTGGTAGAAACACCATATATTTT. Translated: CASSQGQGGRNTIYF.

The chain links TRBV7-2 to TRBJ1-4; D unclear. Germline assignment: CDR1 SGHTA and CDR2 FQGNSA. The CDR3 is 13 amino acids. V lost 4 bases and J lost 7, with 10 bases in between. CDR3: CASSSRRGEKLFF. CDR3 nucleotides: TGTGCCAGCAGCTCCCGCCGAGGTGAAAAACTGTTTTTT.

The chain is built from TRBV5-6 and TRBJ2-3; 14 positions match TRBD2. The CDR3 extends over 19 amino acids. After removal of 3 bases from V and 1 base from J, the junction contained 10 bases not matched to a gene. Germline loops: CDR1 SGHDT, CDR2 YYEEEE. Written as DNA, the CDR3 is TGTGCCAGCAGCTCTACAAAATTGGGACTAGCGGGGGGCACAGATACGCAGTATTTT. Translation: CASSSTKLGLAGGTDTQYF.

This chain links TRBV2 with TRBJ1-5, with D possibly being TRBD1 (6 bases). Germline assignment: CDR1 SNHLY and CDR2 FYNNEI. This CDR3 has 15 amino acids. V lost 5 bases to trimming and J lost 0 bases, with 11 bases between them. The CDR3: CASSIGTYSNQPQHF. The CDR3 bases are TGTGCCAGCAGTATCGGGACATATAGCAATCAGCCCCAGCATTTT.